These T cell receptor beta chains were read from a single sample in a study of control samples from healthy donors and cancer patients. Some clones are missing from TCRdb's copy, which holds only in-frame ones; the method was immunoSEQ multiplex PCR. The table includes around 80,000 clones, 88% detected once. The sequencing input was blood. The receptors were sampled from a woman aged 45-59 years in good health. The CDR3 runs from the conserved cysteine through the conserved F or W. D genes are given only for firm matches. Expanded clones get a size class; other rows say once, few or many, or leave the size out.

j_gene,d_gene,abundance,v_gene,CDR3aa,CDR3nt
TRBJ2-2,.,.,TRBV14,CASSQEGTGELFF,TGTGCCAGCAGCCAAGAAGGGACCGGGGAGCTGTTTTTT
TRBJ2-7,TRBD2,.,TRBV2,CASSLTSGGRYEQYF,TGTGCCAGCAGTTTGACTAGCGGGGGGCGGTACGAGCAGTACTTC
TRBJ1-4,TRBD1,.,TRBV5-1,CASSLQAQGTGEKLFF,TGCGCCAGCAGCTTGCAGGCACAGGGGACGGGAGAAAAACTGTTTTTT
TRBJ2-1,TRBD1,.,TRBV3-1/TRBV3-2,CASSDRGGNFEQFF,TGTGCCAGCAGCGACAGGGGGGGCAATTTTGAGCAGTTCTTC
TRBJ1-1,.,.,TRBV6-5,CASTEHRDTEAFF,TGTGCCAGCACCGAACACAGGGACACTGAAGCTTTCTTT
TRBJ1-3,.,.,TRBV6-5,CASSYSGNYGNTIYF,TGTGCCAGCAGTTACTCGGGTAACTACGGAAACACCATATATTTT
TRBJ1-1,.,.,TRBV6-1,CASSDRTVLEAFF,TGTGCCAGCAGTGATCGAACAGTCCTTGAAGCTTTCTTT
TRBJ2-2,TRBD2,.,TRBV9,CASSVGGGDTGELFF,TGTGCCAGCAGCGTAGGCGGGGGGGACACCGGGGAGCTGTTTTTT
TRBJ1-1,.,.,TRBV7-8,CASSLAENTEAFF,TGTGCCAGCAGCTTAGCGGAGAACACTGAAGCTTTCTTT
TRBJ1-1,.,.,TRBV2,CASTSDKVLSSEAFF,TGTGCCAGCACCTCCGACAAAGTCCTTAGTTCTGAAGCTTTCTTT
TRBJ2-3,.,once,TRBV3-1/TRBV3-2,CASSDGVLDTQYF,TGTGCCAGCAGCGACGGGGTCCTCGATACGCAGTATTTT
TRBJ2-4,TRBD1,.,TRBV27,CASSFDEGGRGQEGGIQYF,TGTGCCAGCAGTTTCGACGAAGGCGGAAGGGGACAGGAAGGGGGCATTCAGTACTTC
TRBJ1-2,.,.,TRBV2,CASNLDRNYGYTF,TGTGCCAGCAACCTGGACAGAAACTATGGCTACACCTTC
TRBJ2-3,.,.,TRBV5-1,CASSLAGLLDTDTQYF,TGCGCCAGCAGCCTGGCGGGACTTCTGGACACAGATACGCAGTATTTT
TRBJ1-6,.,.,TRBV6-6,CASSYVTAGVSPLHF,TGTGCCAGCAGTTACGTTACTGCAGGAGTTTCACCCCTCCACTTT
TRBJ2-2,TRBD1,once,TRBV6-5,CAGGDRATGELFF,TGTGCCGGGGGAGACAGGGCCACCGGGGAGCTGTTTTTT
TRBJ1-3,.,.,TRBV4-1,CASSQDQVNTIYF,TGCGCCAGCAGCCAAGATCAAGTGAACACCATATATTTT
TRBJ2-3,.,.,TRBV27,CASSIKTGTTVADTQYF,TGTGCCAGCAGTATAAAGACGGGGACAACGGTTGCAGATACGCAGTATTTT